Reported below is one T cell receptor beta chain. Germline values: CDR1 LGHDT, CDR2 YNNKEL (reference sequence). The CDR3 is 17 residues long. J lost 0 bases, V lost 1 base, and 7 bases had no gene match. The data were taken from a study of control samples from healthy donors and cancer patients. Data came from immunoSEQ multiplex PCR; TCRdb stores just in-frame clones and leaves some out. The sample has tens of thousands of clones, about 87% seen once. The source material was blood. The sequence came from a man aged 50 or older in good health. The chain is built from TRBV3-1 (or the pseudogene TRBV3-2) and TRBJ2-7, with TRBD1 matching over 9 bases. CDR3 sequence reads: CASSQGVTGGSSYEQYF. Here the CDR3 DNA reads TGTGCCAGCAGCCAAGGGGTTACAGGGGGCTCCTCCTACGAGCAGTACTTC.